The rows below give T cell receptor beta chains drawn from one sample of a study of cytomegalovirus exposure and HLA in healthy donors. Measured with immunoSEQ multiplex PCR; TCRdb has only the in-frame clones, and not every one. The data hold under 150,000 clones, with around 87% observed a single time. Material: PBMCs. The source is a man between 18 and 35 years old in good health and CMV-seropositive. Each CDR3 is given with its conserved first and last residue. Fields, in order: D gene, clone size, J gene, V gene, CDR3 DNA, CDR3 protein. A D gene is named only where the DNA matches it firmly. Size values are once, few and many counts, or a class for expanded clones, and some rows have none.

NA	NA	TRBJ1-5	TRBV6-6	TGTGCCAGCAGTTACTCGACATCGGCCCGCAACCAGCATTTT	CASSYSTSARNQHF
TRBD1	NA	TRBJ1-5	TRBV28	TGTGCCAGCTGTGGGACAGGGGGAGGCCAGCCCCAGCATTTT	CASCGTGGGQPQHF
NA	NA	TRBJ2-1	TRBV18	TGTGCCAGCTCTCATGAAACAGGGGACTCCAACAATGAGCAGTTCTTC	CASSHETGDSNNEQFF
TRBD1	NA	TRBJ1-5	TRBV19	TGTGCCAGTAGTATTTTGGGACAGGGGTTTAATCAGCCCCAGCATTTT	CASSILGQGFNQPQHF
NA	NA	TRBJ1-1	TRBV6-1	TGTGCCAGCAGTGACTCAGGGTTAAGCACTGAAGCTTTCTTT	CASSDSGLSTEAFF
NA	once	TRBJ1-1	TRBV5-5	TGTGCCAGCAGCTTGGACCAGCTGGGGCCTAATCTGAACACTGAAGCTTTCTTT	CASSLDQLGPNLNTEAFF
NA	NA	TRBJ2-5	TRBV30	TGTGCCTGGAGTGTTAAGGGAGCGGAGACCCAGTACTTC	CAWSVKGAETQYF
TRBD1	NA	TRBJ2-2	TRBV15	TGTGCCACCAGCGGTCGGGACAGGGTGAACACCGGGGAGCTGTTTTTT	CATSGRDRVNTGELFF
TRBD2	NA	TRBJ2-1	TRBV7-9	TGTGCCAGCAGCTTAACTAGCGGATCCGGGCATGAGCAGTTCTTC	CASSLTSGSGHEQFF
TRBD1	NA	TRBJ1-2	TRBV6-1	TGTGCCAGCACTCCGGATCGGACAGGGCGGGCTTTCACCTTC	CASTPDRTGRAFTF
TRBD1	NA	TRBJ1-3	TRBV2	TGTGCCAGCAGTGAAGCCCGGGACAGTTCTGGAAACACCATATATTTT	CASSEARDSSGNTIYF
TRBD1	NA	TRBJ2-3	TRBV2	TGTGCCAGCAGTGAGACAGGGCAAACGGGAGATACGCAGTATTTT	CASSETGQTGDTQYF
NA	few	TRBJ1-2	TRBV29-1	TGCAGCGTTGACAGGACAAATGGCTACACCTTC	CSVDRTNGYTF
TRBD1	NA	TRBJ2-4	TRBV6-4	TGTGCCAGCAGTGTTACAGGGGACAGGGCGAACATTCAGTACTTC	CASSVTGDRANIQYF
NA	few	TRBJ1-2	TRBV6-1	TGTGCCAGCAGTGAACAGGGGTATGGCTACACCTTC	CASSEQGYGYTF
TRBD1	NA	TRBJ1-2	TRBV9	TGTGCCAGCAGCGTAGAAAAAGGACAGGCCACCTTC	CASSVEKGQATF
NA	NA	TRBJ2-2	TRBV5-1	TGCGCCAGCAGCTCTCAGACAGCGAACACCGGGGAGCTGTTTTTT	CASSSQTANTGELFF
NA	NA	TRBJ2-7	TRBV20-1	TGCAGTTGGCCGGGTGGGGCCGAGCAGTACTTC	CSWPGGAEQYF
TRBD1	NA	TRBJ2-1	TRBV29-1	TGCAGCGTCAGACAGGGGGCAATGAATGAGCAGTTCTTC	CSVRQGAMNEQFF
TRBD2	once	TRBJ2-1	TRBV14	TGTGCCAGCAGCCAATTAGGGCGGGGGGGGCGCAATGAGCAGTTCTTC	CASSQLGRGGRNEQFF
NA	NA	TRBJ1-5	TRBV12-5	TGTGCTAGTGGTTTGGTCGGGCCCCAGCATTTT	CASGLVGPQHF
TRBD1	NA	TRBJ1-2	TRBV19	TGTGCCAGCCGAGAACCTCTCGGGACAGGGGGGAATTTCTATGGCTACACCTTC	CASREPLGTGGNFYGYTF
NA	NA	TRBJ1-2	TRBV27	TGTGCCAGCAGACCTACGGGGTACGCTAACTATGGCTACACCTTC	CASRPTGYANYGYTF
NA	few	TRBJ1-2	TRBV2	TGTGCCAGCGGCGGAGGGCTATCTATCACCTTC	CASGGGLSITF
TRBD2	NA	TRBJ2-5	TRBV30	TGTGCCTGGAGGGAGACTAGCGCACGAGAGACCCAGTACTTC	CAWRETSARETQYF
TRBD2	NA	TRBJ2-3	TRBV6-1	TGTGCCAGCAGTGAAAGATGGGCCGCGGGAGTCTCTGGGACGCAGTATTTT	CASSERWAAGVSGTQYF
TRBD1	NA	TRBJ1-2	TRBV7-8	TGTGCCAGCAGCTTAGTCCCCTCGACAGGGACGGAGGGCTACACCTTC	CASSLVPSTGTEGYTF
NA	NA	TRBJ1-6	TRBV7-2	TGTGCCAGCAGCCACCCGGGAGTGGTTAATTCACCCCTCCACTTT	CASSHPGVVNSPLHF
NA	NA	TRBJ2-1	TRBV20-1	TGCAGTGTCACGGGGAATGAGCAGTTCTTC	CSVTGNEQFF
NA	NA	TRBJ1-3	TRBV7-6	TGTGCCAGCAGCTCCGGGAGGGTGGGAAACACCATATATTTT	CASSSGRVGNTIYF